This T cell receptor (beta chain) was sequenced for a study of cytomegalovirus exposure and HLA in healthy donors. Whole-study results and caveats: Several top significant clusters appeared, in a later analysis, to be linked to common viral pathogens. Presence/absence results assume similar sequencing depth per donor, which may not hold. Rarity characterized most TCR sequences, yet some public TCRs appeared in many donors.

Germline V gene data show CDR1 as ENHRY and CDR2 as SYGVKD. V lost 3 bases and J 3 bases, leaving 8 bases between the germline ends. The CDR3 has 13 residues. Notes on this clone: No antigen is known for it.

PCR involved 60 Vbeta and 13 Jbeta primers. The method was immunoSEQ multiplex PCR; TCRdb's version includes in-frame clones alone and lacks a portion of them. Among around 180,000 clones listed, about 78% were seen once. At the time of sampling, donors were nominally healthy, though unrecorded immune exposures were likely. The V call is TRBV10-3, the J call TRBJ1-2; D possibly corresponds to TRBD1 (5 bases). Material: PBMCs. This receptor was obtained from a man aged 40-55 years in good health and CMV-seronegative. CDR3 coding DNA: TGTGCCATCAGTGACGGCAGGGACTATGGCTACACCTTC. It codes for CAISDGRDYGYTF.